A single sample gave rise to the 21 T cell receptor beta chains below, sequenced in a study of T cell changes during pregnancy in multiple sclerosis. Libraries were prepared by immunoSEQ multiplex PCR; TCRdb keeps only in-frame clonotypes and omits some of them. This table has around 30,000 clones, just over 90% appearing once. This specimen consisted of CD8+ T cells from peripheral blood mononuclear cells, obtained in the second trimester of pregnancy. Receptor source: a female donor with multiple sclerosis, enrolled in a pregnancy study.

V is TRBV6-1 and J is TRBJ1-5; 9 bases align to TRBD1. J lost 4 bases, V lost 1 base, and 5 bases had no gene match. Per germline, CDR1 MNHNS and CDR2 SASEGT. The CDR3 covers 16 residues. CDR3 amino acids: CASSEEPGTGNQPQHF. As DNA, the CDR3 is TGTGCCAGCAGTGAAGAGCCCGGGACAGGGAATCAGCCCCAGCATTTT.

This chain joins TRBV28 and TRBJ2-1, with TRBD2 matching over 12 bases. The CDR3 is 18 residues long. CDR1 and CDR2 from the germline V gene are MDHEN and SYDVKM. V shed 1 base, J shed 3 bases, and the junction held 7 bases outside the gene matches. The CDR3 reads CASSLFARTSGNYNEQFF. The CDR3 DNA follows: TGTGCCAGCAGTTTATTTGCGCGGACTAGCGGGAACTACAATGAGCAGTTCTTC.

The chain joins TRBV29-1 to TRBJ2-7, with D possibly TRBD2 on 5 matching bases. From germline, CDR1 is SQVTM and CDR2 ANQGSEA. This CDR3 region has 12 residues. Trimming cost V 4 bases and J 4 bases, with 11 bases left between them. CDR3 DNA: TGCAGCGTTGGCGGGTCCTATTACGAGCAGTACTTC. Translation gives CSVGGSYYEQYF.

The V and J genes are TRBV2 and TRBJ1-6; D is possibly TRBD1 (5 bases). CDR1 is SNHLY, CDR2 FYNNEI, per germline. Deletions cut 4 bases from V and 0 bases from J, with 13 bases between. The CDR3 spans 17 residues. CDR3 sequence: CASSGQHPSSYNSPLHF. Written as DNA, the CDR3 is TGTGCCAGCAGTGGACAGCATCCTAGCTCCTATAATTCACCCCTCCACTTT.

This clone occurred once. The chain joins TRBV27 to TRBJ1-4, with 9 positions matching TRBD1. V gave up 1 base and J gave up 10 bases; unmatched junction bases: 4. The length of the CDR3 is 14 residues. Germline V CDR1 and CDR2: MNHEY, SMNVEV (reference sequence). This chain's CDR3 is CASSLFGTGLKLFF. CDR3 bases: TGTGCCAGCAGTTTATTTGGGACAGGGCTAAAACTGTTTTTT. Variable domain in full (rest from reference TRBV27 and TRBJ1-4): EAQVTQNPRYLITVTGKKLTVTCSQNMNHEYMSWYRQDPGLGLRQIYYSMNVEVTDKGDVPEGYKVSRKEKRNFPLILESPSPNQTSLYFCASSLFGTGLKLFFGSGTQLSVL.

The genes are TRBV10-3 and TRBJ2-7; 7 bases fit TRBD1. V lost 9 bases and J lost 0; bases outside the gene matches: 11. The germline V gene has CDR1 ENHRY and CDR2 SYGVKD. CDR3 size: 15 residues. This CDR3 reads CAMSRTGHSSYEQYF. The CDR3 nucleotides read TGTGCCATGTCGCGGACAGGCCATAGCTCCTACGAGCAGTACTTC.

The chain links TRBV7-9 to TRBJ2-7, with D maybe TRBD2 (5 bases). CDR1 is SEHNR, CDR2 FQNEAQ, per germline (reference sequence). Trimming left V 0 bases short and J 3 bases short, with 12 bases between. CDR3 length equals 15 residues. The CDR3 nucleotides are TGTGCCAGCAGCTTAGCGAGCGGATACTACTACGAGCAGTACTTC. This sequence encodes CASSLASGYYYEQYF.

This rearrangement joins TRBV7-9 to TRBJ1-5, with D perhaps TRBD1 (5 bases). This CDR3 comprises 14 residues. The V and J ends lost 1 base and 5 bases respectively, with 9 bases between them. Germline values: CDR1 SEHNR, CDR2 FQNEAQ (reference sequence). The CDR3 sequence: CASSLGGADQPQHF. CDR3 bases: TGTGCCAGCAGCTTAGGGGGCGCAGATCAGCCCCAGCATTTT.

This clone occurred once. For the CDR3, the DNA is TGTGCCAGCAGTCGACCCGACGGGGGTGGCTACGAGCAGTACTTC. It yields the protein CASSRPDGGGYEQYF. The chain uses TRBV6-6 and TRBJ2-7; D is perhaps TRBD2 (6 bases). CDR1 MNHNY and CDR2 SVGAGI come from the germline V gene (reference sequence). V shed 5 bases and J shed 3 bases, with 17 bases lying between them. This CDR3 region has 15 residues.

The chain joins TRBV7-3 to TRBJ2-1, with 10 bases lining up with TRBD2. Germline V lookup: CDR1 SGHTA, CDR2 FQGTGA. V was pared by 5 bases and J by 10 bases, with 14 bases of the junction left unmatched. The CDR3 is 16 residues long. CDR3 bases: TGTGCCAGCAGCCGGGGGGTGGCTAGCGGGAGTGGAGAGCAGTTCTTC. It encodes CASSRGVASGSGEQFF. The entire variable domain, with the rest obtained from reference TRBV7-3 and TRBJ2-1, is as follows: GAGVSQTPSNKVTEKGKYVELRCDPISGHTALYWYRQSLGQGPEFLIYFQGTGAADDSGLPNDRFFAVRPEGSVSTLKIQRTERGDSAVYLCASSRGVASGSGEQFFGPGTRLTVL.

The chain combines TRBV27 with TRBJ2-6; TRBD2 matches 7 bases. The CDR3 has 17 amino acids. CDR1 and CDR2 from the germline V gene are MNHEY and SMNVEV (reference sequence). Trimming at V came to 6 bases and at J to 2 bases, leaving 10 bases not matched to a gene. The CDR3 loop is CASSLSGRAAGANVLTF. CDR3 coding DNA: TGTGCCAGCAGCCTTAGTGGGAGGGCCGCTGGGGCCAACGTCCTGACTTTC.

The rearrangement uses TRBV4-3 and TRBJ2-7; no definite D call. V dropped 0 bases and J dropped 4 bases, with 7 bases sitting between them. Looked up from germline, CDR1 is LGHNA and CDR2 is YSLEER. CDR3 length equals 13 residues. The CDR3 is CASSQDLIYEQYF. The CDR3 region has the DNA TGCGCCAGCAGCCAAGATCTTATATACGAGCAGTACTTC.

The V gene is TRBV2, the J gene TRBJ2-3; 7 positions agree with TRBD1. This CDR3 spans 14 amino acids. V trimming: 9 bases; J trimming: 2 bases; junction bases outside the gene matches: 8. Germline loops: CDR1 SNHLY, CDR2 FYNNEI. CDR3: CARSDRFDTDTQYF. The CDR3 coding sequence is TGTGCCAGATCGGACAGGTTCGACACAGATACGCAGTATTTT.

The genes are TRBV15 and TRBJ2-3, with D possibly being TRBD1 (6 bases). Trimming left V 4 bases short and J 2 bases short, with 16 bases between. The germline CDR1 and CDR2 sequences are LNHNV and YYDKDF (reference sequence). The CDR3 extends over 16 amino acids. CDR3 bases: TGTGCCACCAGCAAGCCCGGGACACGGCACACAGATACGCAGTATTTT. This encodes CATSKPGTRHTDTQYF.

The chain combines TRBV5-1 with TRBJ2-7; TRBD1 is a possible D gene (5 bases). Germline CDR1 reads SGHRS; CDR2 reads YFSETQ. The CDR3 is made up of 13 amino acids. V lost 4 bases, J lost 0 bases, and 8 bases lay in between. The CDR3 nucleotides read TGCGCCAGCAGCCCCCAGGGCTCCTACGAGCAGTACTTC. It yields the protein CASSPQGSYEQYF. The full variable domain, completed using reference TRBV5-1 and TRBJ2-7, is KAGVTQTPRYLIKTRGQQVTLSCSPISGHRSVSWYQQTPGQGLQFLFEYFSETQRNKGNFPGRFSGRQFSNSRSEMNVSTLELGDSALYLCASSPQGSYEQYFGPGTRLTVT.

The chain combines TRBV7-9 with TRBJ2-7; 10 nucleotides line up with TRBD1. Germline CDR1 reads SEHNR; CDR2 reads FQNEAQ (reference sequence). This CDR3 spans 15 amino acids. The junction had 5 bases not matched to a gene; V was cut back by 5 bases and J by 1 base. The CDR3 DNA is TGTGCCAGCAGCCGCCGGACAGGGGGATCCTACGAGCAGTACTTC. Amino acid sequence: CASSRRTGGSYEQYF.

The chain couples TRBV27 to TRBJ1-4; D gene unclear. The germline CDR1 and CDR2 sequences are MNHEY and SMNVEV (reference sequence). V lost 2 bases to trimming and J lost 8 bases, with 15 bases between them. This CDR3 is built from 15 residues. The CDR3 DNA follows: TGTGCCAGCAGTTTAGCGACGGGTCGTGTGGAAAAACTGTTTTTT. It encodes CASSLATGRVEKLFF.

The chain carries TRBV6-1 and TRBJ1-2; 7 bases map to TRBD1. Germline lookup yields CDR1 MNHNS and CDR2 SASEGT. The CDR3 runs to 15 residues. V was pared by 5 bases and J by 8 bases, with 14 bases of the junction left unmatched. In DNA form, the CDR3 reads TGTGCCAGCAGTTTATACAATGACAGGGAAAGGGGCTACACCTTC. Translation: CASSLYNDRERGYTF.

The J gene is TRBJ2-7, the V gene TRBV29-1; TRBD1 might be the D (6 bases). The V gene's germline CDR1 is SQVTM and CDR2 ANQGSEA. The CDR3 is made up of 13 amino acids. Trimming shortened V by 7 bases and J by 4 bases, and 17 bases separated the two germline ends. The CDR3 region has the DNA TGCAGCGCCTTGGGGGACAACCTTTACGAGCAGTACTTC. Amino acid sequence: CSALGDNLYEQYF.

CDR3 DNA sequence: TGTGCCAGCAGCCGGACCACTAGCGGGAGAGGTAACGAGCAGTACTTC. It codes for CASSRTTSGRGNEQYF. The rearrangement uses TRBV27 and TRBJ2-7, with 11 bases that match TRBD2. The trim removed 6 bases at V and 5 bases at J, leaving 12 bases unmatched. The length of the CDR3 is 16 residues. The germline CDR1 and CDR2 sequences are MNHEY and SMNVEV (reference sequence).

This clone was counted a few times. The rearrangement uses TRBV6-4 and TRBJ2-6; D remains unclear. Germline V gives CDR1 MRHNA, CDR2 SNTAGT. This CDR3 spans 15 amino acids. The V gene lost 0 bases and the J gene lost 0 bases, with 3 bases spanning the gap. CDR3 DNA: TGTGCCAGCAGTGACTCCAACTCTGGGGCCAACGTCCTGACTTTC. Protein product: CASSDSNSGANVLTF.